The sample holds one count of the clone carrying this T cell receptor (beta chain). This sample was taken from a study of T cells after somatic rescue of genetic block. Deletions cut 3 bases from V and 5 bases from J, with 17 bases between. CDR3 size: 15 residues. Germline loops: CDR1 LNHDA, CDR2 SQIVND (reference sequence). Using immunoSEQ multiplex PCR, the repertoire was profiled, and TCRdb retains in-frame clones only, with some absent. The sample holds about 15,000 clones, approximately 72% seen once. Sequencing input: peripheral blood mononuclear cells (PBMCs). This clonotype was obtained from a boy aged 10-17 years. The chain recombines TRBV19 with TRBJ2-7; D is unresolved. The chain's CDR3 is CASSITQATFHEQYF. CDR3 coding DNA: TGTGCCAGTAGTATCACCCAGGCTACCTTCCACGAGCAGTACTTC.